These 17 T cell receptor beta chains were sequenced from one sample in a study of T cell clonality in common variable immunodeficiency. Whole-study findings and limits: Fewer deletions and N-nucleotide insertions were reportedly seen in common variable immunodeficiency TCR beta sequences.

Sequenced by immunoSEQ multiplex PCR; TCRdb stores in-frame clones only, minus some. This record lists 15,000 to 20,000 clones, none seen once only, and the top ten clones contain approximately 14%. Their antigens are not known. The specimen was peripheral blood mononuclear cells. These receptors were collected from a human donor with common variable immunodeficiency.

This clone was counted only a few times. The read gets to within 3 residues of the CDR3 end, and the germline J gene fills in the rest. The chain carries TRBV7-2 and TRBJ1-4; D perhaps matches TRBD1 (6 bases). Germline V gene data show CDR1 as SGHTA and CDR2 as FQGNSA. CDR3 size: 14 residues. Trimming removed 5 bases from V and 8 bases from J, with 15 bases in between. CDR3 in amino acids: CASSPTGSLEKLFF. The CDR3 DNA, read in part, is TGTGCCAGCAGCCCGACAGGAAGTCTGGAAAAA.

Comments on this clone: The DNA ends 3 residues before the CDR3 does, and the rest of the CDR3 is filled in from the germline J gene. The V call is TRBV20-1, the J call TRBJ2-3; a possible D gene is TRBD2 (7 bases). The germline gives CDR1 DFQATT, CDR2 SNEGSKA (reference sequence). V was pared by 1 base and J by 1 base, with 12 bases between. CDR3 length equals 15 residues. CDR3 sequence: CSARVGGGGTDTQYF. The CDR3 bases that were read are TGCAGTGCTAGAGTAGGGGGAGGGGGCACAGATACG.

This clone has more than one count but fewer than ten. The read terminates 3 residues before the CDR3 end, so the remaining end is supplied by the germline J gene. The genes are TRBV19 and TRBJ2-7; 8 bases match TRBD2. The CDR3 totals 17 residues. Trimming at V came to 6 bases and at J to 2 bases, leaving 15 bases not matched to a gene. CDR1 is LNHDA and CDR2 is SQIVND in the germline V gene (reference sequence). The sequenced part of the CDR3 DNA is TGTGCCAGTAGACCGCCCCAAGGAAGCGGGAGCGCCTACGAG. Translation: CASRPPQGSGSAYE. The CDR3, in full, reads CASRPPQGSGSAYEQYF.

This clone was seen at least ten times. This CDR3 reads CSVGSSELAEQFF. The CDR3 bases that were read are TGCAGCGTTGGGTCCTCTGAGCTAGCTGAG. This chain connects TRBV29-1 to TRBJ2-1; maybe TRBD2 (5 bases). The read terminates 3 residues before the CDR3 end, so the remaining end is supplied by the germline J gene. V lost 4 bases, J lost 9 bases, and 16 bases lay in between. This CDR3 comprises 13 residues. From germline, CDR1 is SQVTM and CDR2 ANQGSEA.

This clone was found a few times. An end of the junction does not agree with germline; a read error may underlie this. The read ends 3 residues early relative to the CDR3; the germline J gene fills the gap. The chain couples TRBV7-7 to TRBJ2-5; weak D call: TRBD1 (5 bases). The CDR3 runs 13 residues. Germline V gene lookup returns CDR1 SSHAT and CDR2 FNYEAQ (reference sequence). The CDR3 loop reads CASSAGQLETQYF. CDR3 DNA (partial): TGTGCTAGCAGCGCAGGACAACTCGAGACC.

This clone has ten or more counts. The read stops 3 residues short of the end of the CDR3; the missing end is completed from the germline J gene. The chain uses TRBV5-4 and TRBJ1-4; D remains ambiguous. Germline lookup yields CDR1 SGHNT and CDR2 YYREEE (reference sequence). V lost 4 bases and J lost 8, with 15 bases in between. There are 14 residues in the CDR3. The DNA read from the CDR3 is TGTGCCAGCAGCCTGGGATCGAGCCAAGAAAAA. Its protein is CASSLGSSQEK. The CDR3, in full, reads CASSLGSSQEKLFF.

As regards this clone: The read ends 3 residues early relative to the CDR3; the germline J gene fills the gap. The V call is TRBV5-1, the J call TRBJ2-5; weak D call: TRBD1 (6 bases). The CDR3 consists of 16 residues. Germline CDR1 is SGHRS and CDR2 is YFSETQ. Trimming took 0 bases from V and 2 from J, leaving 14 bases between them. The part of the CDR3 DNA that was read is TGCGCCAGCAGCTTGGTTCCAGGGGCAGGACAAGAGACC. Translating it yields CASSLVPGAGQET. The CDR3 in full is CASSLVPGAGQETQYF.

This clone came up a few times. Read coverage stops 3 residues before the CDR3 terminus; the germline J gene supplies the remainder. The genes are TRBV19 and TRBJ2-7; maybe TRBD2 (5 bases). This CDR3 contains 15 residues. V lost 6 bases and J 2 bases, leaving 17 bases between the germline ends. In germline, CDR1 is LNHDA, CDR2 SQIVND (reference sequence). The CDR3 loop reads CASRPDYRTAYEQYF. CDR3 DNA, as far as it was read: TGTGCCAGTAGGCCCGACTACCGGACGGCCTACGAG.

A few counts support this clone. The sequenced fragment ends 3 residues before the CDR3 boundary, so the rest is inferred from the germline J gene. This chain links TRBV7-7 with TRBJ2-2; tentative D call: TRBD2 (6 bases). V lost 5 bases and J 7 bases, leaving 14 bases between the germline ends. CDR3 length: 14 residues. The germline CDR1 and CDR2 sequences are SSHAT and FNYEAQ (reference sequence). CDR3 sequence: CASSQAGRVGELFF. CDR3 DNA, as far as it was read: TGTGCCAGCAGCCAGGCGGGGCGGGTCGGGGAG.

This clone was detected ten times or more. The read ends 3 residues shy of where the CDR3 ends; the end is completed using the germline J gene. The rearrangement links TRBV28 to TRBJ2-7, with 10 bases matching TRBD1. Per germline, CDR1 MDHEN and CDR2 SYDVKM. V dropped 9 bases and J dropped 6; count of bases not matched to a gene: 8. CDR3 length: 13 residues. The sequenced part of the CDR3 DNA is TGTGCCAGTGGGGACAGGGGAAAATCCGAG. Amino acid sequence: CASGDRGKSE. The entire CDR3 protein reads CASGDRGKSEQYF.

CDR3 in amino acids: CASSIRAGKETQYF. The part of the CDR3 DNA that was read is TGTGCCAGTAGTATCCGGGCGGGGAAAGAGACC. V is TRBV19 and J is TRBJ2-5; maybe TRBD2 (6 bases). Read sequence stops 3 residues before the CDR3 end, and the germline J gene provides the missing end. Germline V gene data show CDR1 as LNHDA and CDR2 as SQIVND (reference sequence). This CDR3 is 14 amino acids long. Trimming pared 3 bases from V and 3 bases from J, leaving 11 bases between.

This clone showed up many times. The CDR3 sequence is CASSSTGGNQPQHF. CDR3 DNA, as far as it was read: TGTGCCAGCAGCTCGACAGGGGGGAATCAGCCC. This chain connects TRBV14 to TRBJ1-5, with TRBD1 identical over 9 bases. The read gets to within 3 residues of the CDR3 end, and the germline J gene fills in the rest. After removal of 5 bases from V and 4 bases from J, the junction contained 3 bases not matched to a gene. In germline, CDR1 is SGHDN, CDR2 FVKESK. The CDR3 runs 14 residues.

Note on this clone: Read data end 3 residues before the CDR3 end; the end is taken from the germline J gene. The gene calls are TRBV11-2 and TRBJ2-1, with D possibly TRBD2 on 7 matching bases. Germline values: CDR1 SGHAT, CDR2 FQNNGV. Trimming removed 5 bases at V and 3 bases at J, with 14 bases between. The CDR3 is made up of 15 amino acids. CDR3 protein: CASSARGGDYNEQFF. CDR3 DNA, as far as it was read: TGTGCCAGCAGCGCGCGAGGGGGGGACTACAATGAG.

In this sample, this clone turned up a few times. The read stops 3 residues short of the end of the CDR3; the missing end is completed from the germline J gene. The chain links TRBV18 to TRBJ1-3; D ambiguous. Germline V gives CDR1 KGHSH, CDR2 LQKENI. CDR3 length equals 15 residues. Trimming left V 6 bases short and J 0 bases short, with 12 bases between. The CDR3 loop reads CASSSYGASGNTIYF. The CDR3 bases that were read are TGTGCCAGCTCGTCTTACGGTGCCTCTGGAAACACC.

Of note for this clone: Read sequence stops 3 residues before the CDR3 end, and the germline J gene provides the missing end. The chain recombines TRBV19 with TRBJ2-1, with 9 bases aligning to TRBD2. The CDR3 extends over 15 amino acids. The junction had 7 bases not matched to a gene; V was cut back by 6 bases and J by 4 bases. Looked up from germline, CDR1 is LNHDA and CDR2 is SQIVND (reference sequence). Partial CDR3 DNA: TGTGCCAGTAGCCCCAGGACTAGCGTTTACAATGAG. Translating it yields CASSPRTSVYNE. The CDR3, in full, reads CASSPRTSVYNEQFF.

CDR3 DNA (partial): TGTGCCAGTAGCCTACAGGGAAGGGGTCAGCCC. Its translation: CASSLQGRGQP. The whole CDR3 protein is CASSLQGRGQPQHF. The V call is TRBV19, the J call TRBJ1-5; D is perhaps TRBD1 (6 bases). The read finishes 3 residues shy of the CDR3 end, and the germline J gene is used to complete it. CDR3 length: 14 residues. Trimming left V 6 bases short and J 6 bases short, with 15 bases between. Germline lookup yields CDR1 LNHDA and CDR2 SQIVND (reference sequence).

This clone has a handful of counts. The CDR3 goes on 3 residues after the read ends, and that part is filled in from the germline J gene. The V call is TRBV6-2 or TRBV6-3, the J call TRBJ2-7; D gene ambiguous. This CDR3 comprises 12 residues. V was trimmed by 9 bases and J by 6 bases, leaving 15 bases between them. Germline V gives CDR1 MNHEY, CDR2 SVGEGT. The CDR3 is CASNAAVSEQYF. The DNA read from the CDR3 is TGTGCCAGTAATGCGGCGGTTAGCGAG.